The rows below give T cell receptor beta chains drawn from one sample of a study of blood T cells in healthy people across ages. TCRdb redid the calling of the 5' RACE reads with MiXCR, one entry per CDR3 protein. This sample yields more than 650,000 distinct CDR3 sequences, of which about a fifth are seen a single time; around 22% belongs to the top ten. The source material was blood. Receptors were obtained from a man aged 65 to 79 in good health. CDR3s include the opening cysteine and the closing phenylalanine or tryptophan. A D gene is named only where the DNA matches it firmly. The size field is filled for only some rows; it gives once, few, many or a size class.

D gene: -; CDR3 length: 13; J gene: TRBJ2-5; V gene: TRBV7-2; clone size: -; CDR3 protein: CASTDRRGETQYF; CDR3 DNA: TGTGCCAGCACCGACAGGAGGGGAGAGACCCAGTACTTC
D gene: TRBD2; CDR3 length: 14; J gene: TRBJ2-1; V gene: TRBV20-1; clone size: -; CDR3 protein: CSAREAGVLYEQFF; CDR3 DNA: TGCAGTGCTAGAGAGGCGGGGGTGCTCTATGAGCAGTTCTTC
D gene: -; CDR3 length: 15; J gene: TRBJ1-2; V gene: TRBV7-9; clone size: many; CDR3 protein: CASSLAGGTNYGYTF; CDR3 DNA: TGTGCCAGCAGCTTAGCGGGGGGAACTAACTATGGCTACACCTTC
D gene: -; CDR3 length: 16; J gene: TRBJ2-1; V gene: TRBV7-2; clone size: few; CDR3 protein: CANSSNRPQGYNEQFF; CDR3 DNA: TGTGCCAACAGCTCAAACCGGCCCCAGGGCTACAATGAGCAGTTCTTC
D gene: -; CDR3 length: 14; J gene: TRBJ2-1; V gene: TRBV11-2; clone size: -; CDR3 protein: CASSSILTSNEQFF; CDR3 DNA: TGTGCCAGCAGCTCGATACTGACTAGTAATGAGCAGTTCTTC
D gene: -; CDR3 length: 15; J gene: TRBJ2-5; V gene: TRBV28; clone size: -; CDR3 protein: CASSSLETAKETQYF; CDR3 DNA: TGTGCCAGCAGTTCCCTAGAGACAGCAAAGGAGACCCAGTACTTC
D gene: -; CDR3 length: 15; J gene: TRBJ2-5; V gene: TRBV7-9; clone size: few; CDR3 protein: CASSLDMGPQETQYF; CDR3 DNA: TGTGCCAGCAGCTTAGACATGGGCCCCCAAGAGACCCAGTACTTC
D gene: TRBD2; CDR3 length: 15; J gene: TRBJ2-5; V gene: TRBV24-1; clone size: -; CDR3 protein: CATGDRTSGRETQYF; CDR3 DNA: TGTGCCACCGGTGATCGGACTAGCGGGAGAGAGACCCAGTACTTC
D gene: -; CDR3 length: 13; J gene: TRBJ1-6; V gene: TRBV20-1; clone size: -; CDR3 protein: CSAFDSLNSPLHF; CDR3 DNA: TGCAGTGCTTTTGACAGTCTAAATTCACCCCTCCACTTT
D gene: -; CDR3 length: 14; J gene: TRBJ2-5; V gene: TRBV7-8; clone size: many; CDR3 protein: CASSLVRKQETQYF; CDR3 DNA: TGTGCCAGCAGCCTAGTAAGGAAACAAGAGACCCAGTACTTC
D gene: TRBD2; CDR3 length: 15; J gene: TRBJ2-5; V gene: TRBV27; clone size: -; CDR3 protein: CASSLSTSGKETQYF; CDR3 DNA: TGTGCCAGCAGTTTAAGTACTAGCGGCAAAGAGACCCAGTACTTC
D gene: -; CDR3 length: 14; J gene: TRBJ1-1; V gene: TRBV5-1; clone size: few; CDR3 protein: CASSSTEADTEAFF; CDR3 DNA: TGCGCCAGCAGCTCGACAGAGGCGGACACTGAAGCTTTCTTT
D gene: -; CDR3 length: 14; J gene: TRBJ2-6; V gene: TRBV20-1; clone size: -; CDR3 protein: CSATRGSGANVLTF; CDR3 DNA: TGCAGTGCTACCCGGGGGTCTGGGGCCAACGTCCTGACTTTC
D gene: -; CDR3 length: 14; J gene: TRBJ1-2; V gene: TRBV2; clone size: few; CDR3 protein: CASSVAPGSYGYTF; CDR3 DNA: TGTGCCAGCAGTGTGGCTCCCGGGAGCTATGGCTACACCTTC
D gene: -; CDR3 length: 16; J gene: TRBJ2-1; V gene: TRBV7-2; clone size: few; CDR3 protein: CASSLSGTRSNNEQFF; CDR3 DNA: TGTGCCAGCAGCTTATCCGGGACTCGTAGTAACAATGAGCAGTTCTTC
D gene: -; CDR3 length: 13; J gene: TRBJ1-1; V gene: TRBV5-1; clone size: -; CDR3 protein: CASSFALGTEAFF; CDR3 DNA: TGCGCCAGCAGCTTCGCACTAGGCACTGAAGCTTTCTTT
D gene: -; CDR3 length: 12; J gene: TRBJ2-5; V gene: TRBV20-1; clone size: -; CDR3 protein: CSAPRQLETQYF; CDR3 DNA: TGCAGTGCTCCCAGACAGTTGGAGACCCAGTACTTC
D gene: -; CDR3 length: 13; J gene: TRBJ1-5; V gene: TRBV3-1; clone size: -; CDR3 protein: CASSVFWGQPQHF; CDR3 DNA: TGTGCCAGCAGTGTGTTCTGGGGGCAGCCCCAGCATTTT
D gene: -; CDR3 length: 14; J gene: TRBJ1-1; V gene: TRBV20-1; clone size: few; CDR3 protein: CSARGGATNTEAFF; CDR3 DNA: TGCAGTGCTAGGGGTGGGGCCACGAACACTGAAGCTTTCTTT
D gene: -; CDR3 length: 11; J gene: TRBJ2-3; V gene: TRBV20-1; clone size: few; CDR3 protein: CSLELGDTQYF; CDR3 DNA: TGCAGTCTAGAGCTGGGGGATACGCAGTATTTT
D gene: TRBD1; CDR3 length: 17; J gene: TRBJ1-4; V gene: TRBV9; clone size: few; CDR3 protein: CASSGGPGTATNEKLFF; CDR3 DNA: TGTGCCAGCAGCGGAGGTCCGGGGACAGCAACTAATGAAAAACTGTTTTTT
D gene: -; CDR3 length: 15; J gene: TRBJ1-1; V gene: TRBV25-1; clone size: -; CDR3 protein: CASSDRGDETSEAFF; CDR3 DNA: TGTGCCAGCAGTGATCGTGGGGACGAGACTTCTGAAGCTTTCTTT
D gene: TRBD2; CDR3 length: 16; J gene: TRBJ2-1; V gene: TRBV28; clone size: -; CDR3 protein: CASRGWGTSGMNEQFF; CDR3 DNA: TGTGCCAGCCGCGGCTGGGGGACTAGCGGGATGAATGAGCAGTTCTTC
D gene: -; CDR3 length: 15; J gene: TRBJ1-6; V gene: TRBV4-3; clone size: few; CDR3 protein: CASSQAPAGNSPLHF; CDR3 DNA: TGCGCCAGCAGCCAAGCTCCGGCGGGTAATTCACCCCTCCACTTT
D gene: -; CDR3 length: 13; J gene: TRBJ1-1; V gene: TRBV20-1; clone size: -; CDR3 protein: CSAPRWGGTEAFF; CDR3 DNA: TGCAGTGCTCCCCGGTGGGGGGGCACTGAAGCTTTCTTT
D gene: TRBD1; CDR3 length: 15; J gene: TRBJ1-2; V gene: TRBV19; clone size: -; CDR3 protein: CASRSSTGGRKGYTF; CDR3 DNA: TGTGCCAGTAGATCCTCGACAGGGGGCAGGAAAGGCTACACCTTC
D gene: -; CDR3 length: 15; J gene: TRBJ2-1; V gene: TRBV20-1; clone size: few; CDR3 protein: CSARDPGRAELEQFF; CDR3 DNA: TGCAGTGCTAGAGATCCTGGGCGGGCGGAGCTTGAGCAGTTCTTC
D gene: TRBD2; CDR3 length: 16; J gene: TRBJ2-1; V gene: TRBV11-2; clone size: -; CDR3 protein: CVSSLSGTSGFLYEFF; CDR3 DNA: TGTGTCAGCAGCTTATCTGGGACTAGCGGGTTCCTTTATGAGTTCTTC
D gene: -; CDR3 length: 13; J gene: TRBJ2-7; V gene: TRBV18; clone size: -; CDR3 protein: CASSPPRSDEQYF; CDR3 DNA: TGTGCCAGCTCACCACCTAGATCGGACGAGCAGTACTTC
D gene: -; CDR3 length: 11; J gene: TRBJ2-7; V gene: TRBV29-1; clone size: many; CDR3 protein: CSVIESYEQYF; CDR3 DNA: TGCAGCGTTATCGAATCCTACGAGCAGTACTTC
D gene: -; CDR3 length: 15; J gene: TRBJ1-6; V gene: TRBV6-6; clone size: few; CDR3 protein: CASSYSGEGISPLHF; CDR3 DNA: TGTGCCAGCAGTTACTCTGGGGAGGGGATTTCACCCCTCCACTTT
D gene: -; CDR3 length: 13; J gene: TRBJ1-1; V gene: TRBV29-1; clone size: -; CDR3 protein: CSGLRGQDTEAFF; CDR3 DNA: TGCAGCGGGCTGCGGGGGCAGGACACTGAAGCTTTCTTT
D gene: -; CDR3 length: 17; J gene: TRBJ1-2; V gene: TRBV3-1; clone size: -; CDR3 protein: CASSQVLGGGATYGYTF; CDR3 DNA: TGTGCCAGCAGCCAAGTCCTCGGTGGGGGCGCGACCTATGGCTACACCTTC
D gene: -; CDR3 length: 12; J gene: TRBJ1-1; V gene: TRBV29-1; clone size: many; CDR3 protein: CSVAGGNTEAFF; CDR3 DNA: TGCAGCGTTGCCGGGGGGAACACTGAAGCTTTCTTT
D gene: -; CDR3 length: 17; J gene: TRBJ2-7; V gene: TRBV6-2/TRBV6-3; clone size: few; CDR3 protein: CASSYSVGRGYSYEQYF; CDR3 DNA: TGTGCCAGCAGTTACTCTGTGGGCAGGGGTTATTCCTACGAGCAGTACTTC
D gene: -; CDR3 length: 13; J gene: TRBJ2-1; V gene: TRBV24-1; clone size: few; CDR3 protein: CATSTGSYNEQFF; CDR3 DNA: TGTGCCACCAGTACGGGATCCTACAATGAGCAGTTCTTC
D gene: TRBD1; CDR3 length: 14; J gene: TRBJ2-1; V gene: TRBV20-1; clone size: few; CDR3 protein: CSAATGQRRNEQFF; CDR3 DNA: TGCAGTGCGGCAACGGGACAGAGGAGAAATGAGCAGTTCTTC
D gene: TRBD1; CDR3 length: 16; J gene: TRBJ2-1; V gene: TRBV24-1; clone size: many; CDR3 protein: CATSDIPGGYDNEQFF; CDR3 DNA: TGTGCCACCAGTGATATCCCAGGGGGCTACGATAATGAGCAGTTCTTC
D gene: -; CDR3 length: 17; J gene: TRBJ1-3; V gene: TRBV9; clone size: few; CDR3 protein: CASSVSPGAGYGNTIYF; CDR3 DNA: TGTGCCAGCAGCGTAAGTCCGGGAGCAGGGTATGGAAACACCATATATTTT
D gene: -; CDR3 length: 14; J gene: TRBJ1-5; V gene: TRBV24-1; clone size: -; CDR3 protein: CATSEGGSNQPQHF; CDR3 DNA: TGTGCCACCAGTGAAGGGGGAAGCAATCAGCCCCAGCATTTT
D gene: -; CDR3 length: 14; J gene: TRBJ2-5; V gene: TRBV7-2; clone size: few; CDR3 protein: CASSSSGVSETQYF; CDR3 DNA: TGTGCCAGCAGCTCTTCAGGGGTTTCGGAGACCCAGTACTTC
D gene: -; CDR3 length: 11; J gene: TRBJ1-2; V gene: TRBV12-3/TRBV12-4; clone size: few; CDR3 protein: CASTSGFGYTF; CDR3 DNA: TGTGCCAGCACCTCAGGGTTTGGCTACACCTTC
D gene: -; CDR3 length: 16; J gene: TRBJ2-2; V gene: TRBV6-5; clone size: few; CDR3 protein: CASSYEPTGATGELFF; CDR3 DNA: TGTGCCAGCAGTTACGAACCCACTGGGGCGACCGGGGAGCTGTTTTTT
D gene: TRBD1; CDR3 length: 16; J gene: TRBJ2-3; V gene: TRBV7-3; clone size: few; CDR3 protein: CASSTAGTGGTDTQYF; CDR3 DNA: TGTGCCAGCAGTACCGCCGGGACAGGGGGTACTGATACGCAGTATTTT
D gene: -; CDR3 length: 18; J gene: TRBJ2-3; V gene: TRBV20-1; clone size: -; CDR3 protein: CSARKTLGGSAGTDTQYF; CDR3 DNA: TGCAGTGCTAGGAAAACCCTGGGTGGTAGCGCCGGCACAGATACGCAGTATTTT
D gene: -; CDR3 length: 14; J gene: TRBJ1-1; V gene: TRBV9; clone size: -; CDR3 protein: CASSVAGGRTEAFF; CDR3 DNA: TGTGCCAGCAGCGTAGCGGGCGGACGGACTGAAGCTTTCTTT
D gene: TRBD1; CDR3 length: 16; J gene: TRBJ1-5; V gene: TRBV2; clone size: -; CDR3 protein: CASRRAGTGTDQPQHF; CDR3 DNA: TGTGCCAGCAGAAGGGCCGGGACAGGGACCGATCAGCCCCAGCATTTT
D gene: TRBD1; CDR3 length: 14; J gene: TRBJ2-5; V gene: TRBV20-1; clone size: few; CDR3 protein: CSAYPGQVIETQYF; CDR3 DNA: TGCAGTGCTTATCCGGGACAGGTTATAGAGACCCAGTACTTC
D gene: -; CDR3 length: 13; J gene: TRBJ2-2; V gene: TRBV20-1; clone size: -; CDR3 protein: CSASGSYTGELFF; CDR3 DNA: TGCAGTGCTAGCGGGTCATACACCGGGGAGCTGTTTTTT
D gene: TRBD2; CDR3 length: 18; J gene: TRBJ2-3; V gene: TRBV7-2; clone size: few; CDR3 protein: CASSLAASGRISTDTQYF; CDR3 DNA: TGTGCCAGCAGCTTAGCGGCTAGCGGGAGAATTAGCACAGATACGCAGTATTTT
D gene: -; CDR3 length: 15; J gene: TRBJ1-1; V gene: TRBV28; clone size: once; CDR3 protein: CASSSRTAGRTEAFF; CDR3 DNA: TGTGCCAGCAGTTCCCGTACCGCAGGACGAACTGAAGCTTTCTTT